Described below is a single T cell receptor beta chain sequence and its context. Its antigen is as yet unknown. Only in-frame clones appear in the TCRdb table, and some are missing; sequencing was by immunoSEQ multiplex PCR. The sample consists of almost 750,000 clones, just under 75% of them appearing once. This sample was included in a study of shared clonotypes between healthy human individuals. General study results and limits: The study found lower generation probabilities in non-shared clonotypes than in those shared by all four donors.

The CDR3 contains 15 residues. Trimming took 5 bases from V and 2 from J; bases not matched to a gene: 4. Germline V gene sequence: CDR1 SGHAT, CDR2 FQNNGV. The sample comprised memory CD4+ T cells sorted from blood. Subset: CD45RA-negative fraction. The V call is TRBV11-2, the J call TRBJ2-5; TRBD2 matches 11 bases. The sequence derives from a woman younger than 45 in good health. CDR3 protein: CASSKRTSGQETQYF. The CDR3 nucleotides are TGTGCCAGCAGCAAACGGACTAGCGGGCAAGAGACCCAGTACTTC.